One T cell receptor beta chain is described in this entry. The CDR3 consists of 13 residues. The J segment lost 5 bases and the V segment lost 6 bases, leaving 8 bases of the junction unmatched. Germline CDR1 reads SQVTM; CDR2 reads ANQGSEA. The data were obtained in a study of blood T cell repertoires in COVID-19. At the level of the study: Researchers got acute and convalescent COVID-19 samples from the United States, Italy and Spain. Sample material is recorded as cDNA or gDNA derived from T cells, B-cell-depleted T cells, or PBMCs.

Methods used by the authors: By means of reference gene primer amplification, nucleated cell counts were estimated. Clones were read by immunoSEQ multiplex PCR, and TCRdb kept only the in-frame ones, dropping some. From that table come the V and J calls and clone size; the DNA was used to work out D and trimming. The profile shows about 190,000 clones, almost 85% of them singletons. The sequencing input was peripheral blood. The rearrangement joins TRBV29-1 to TRBJ2-5; 8 positions agree with TRBD1. This TCR was sampled from a woman in her seventies with active or convalescent COVID-19. CDR3 in DNA: TGCAGCGTAGACAGGGGCGGAGGGGAGACCCAGTACTTC. Protein sequence: CSVDRGGGETQYF.